This TCR beta chain was identified in a study of blood T cell repertoires in COVID-19. On the study more broadly: Acute-phase and convalescent COVID-19 samples originated in the United States, Italy and Spain.

Original analysis: Reference gene primers were amplified, and this amplification served to estimate nucleated cell counts. Sequencing was performed with immunoSEQ multiplex PCR; in TCRdb, only in-frame clones are kept and a portion is missing. V and J calls and clone size are given by that table; D and trimming were obtained from the DNA. The data contain roughly 220,000 clones, about 91% of them singletons. The specimen sequenced was PBMCs or T cells enriched from blood (not recorded which). This receptor was identified in a woman in her forties or fifties with acute COVID-19.

DNA for the CDR3: TGCAGCGTCCGCAAGCAAACAGATACGCAGTATTTT. The encoded protein is CSVRKQTDTQYF. The chain uses TRBV29-1 and TRBJ2-3; D not resolved. CDR1 and CDR2 (germline): SQVTM, ANQGSEA. This CDR3 spans 12 amino acids. The V end lost 6 bases, the J end lost 3 bases, and 10 bases lay between the germline ends.